This record concerns one T cell receptor (beta chain) sequence. Its specificity is unknown. Assay used: immunoSEQ multiplex PCR; TCRdb lists only in-frame clones, some missing. The sample carries about 26,000 clones, 65% to 90% recorded once. The CDR3 length is 14 residues. The ends were cut back, 4 bases at V and 2 bases at J, with 10 bases in the middle. Germline V gene lookup returns CDR1 SGDLS and CDR2 YYNGEE. The source of the sample is a study of cytotoxic CD8 clonotypes in ibrutinib-treated CLL. As for the study in general: Once patients had received a median 12 months of treatment, range 6 to 36, response samples were obtained. Per sample, productive templates averaged roughly 230,000 and productive rearrangements averaged 94,082. Study-wide findings and caveats: Baseline-level clonality went beyond age-matched healthy donors and moved in step with circulating CD8+ T-cell counts. Rare overall, public clonotypes shrank or held steady under therapy.

The chain combines TRBV9 with TRBJ1-5; TRBD1 might be the D (5 bases). The material was PBMCs, obtained after 24 months of ibrutinib treatment. This sequence was found in a human donor with chronic lymphocytic leukemia. The CDR3 protein is CASSPAGGNQPQHF. The CDR3 coding sequence is TGTGCCAGCAGCCCCGCGGGGGGCAATCAGCCCCAGCATTTT.